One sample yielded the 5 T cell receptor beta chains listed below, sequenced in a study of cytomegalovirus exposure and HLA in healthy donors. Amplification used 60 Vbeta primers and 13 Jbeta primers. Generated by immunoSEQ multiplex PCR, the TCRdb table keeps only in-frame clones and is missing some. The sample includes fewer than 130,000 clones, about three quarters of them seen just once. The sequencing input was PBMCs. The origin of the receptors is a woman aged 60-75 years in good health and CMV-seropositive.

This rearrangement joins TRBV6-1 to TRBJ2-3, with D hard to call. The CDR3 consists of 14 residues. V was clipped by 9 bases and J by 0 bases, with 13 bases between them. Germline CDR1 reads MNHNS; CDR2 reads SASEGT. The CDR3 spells CASSPPHSTDTQYF. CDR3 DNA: TGTGCCAGTAGCCCCCCCCACAGCACAGATACGCAGTATTTT.

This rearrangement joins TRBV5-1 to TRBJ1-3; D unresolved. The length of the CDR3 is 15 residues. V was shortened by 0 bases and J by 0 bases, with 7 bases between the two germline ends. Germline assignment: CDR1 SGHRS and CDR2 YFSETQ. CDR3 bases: TGCGCCAGCAGCTTGGAGGGAGACTCTGGAAACACCATATATTTT. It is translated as CASSLEGDSGNTIYF.

The chain's CDR3 is CASSPAGTGTYEQYF. The DNA for the CDR3 is TGTGCCAGCTCACCCGCGGGCACGGGAACCTACGAGCAGTACTTC. The rearrangement links TRBV18 to TRBJ2-7; D might be TRBD2 (5 bases). Germline V lookup: CDR1 KGHSH, CDR2 LQKENI. The ends were cut back, 3 bases at V and 2 bases at J, with 14 bases in the middle. The CDR3 contains 15 residues.

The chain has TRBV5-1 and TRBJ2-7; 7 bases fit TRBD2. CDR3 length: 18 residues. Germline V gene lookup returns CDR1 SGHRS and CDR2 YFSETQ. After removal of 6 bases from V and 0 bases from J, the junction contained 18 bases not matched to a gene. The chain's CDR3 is CASNPTSVRRSPSYEQYF. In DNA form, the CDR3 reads TGCGCCAGCAACCCTACTAGCGTCCGGAGATCCCCCTCCTACGAGCAGTACTTC.

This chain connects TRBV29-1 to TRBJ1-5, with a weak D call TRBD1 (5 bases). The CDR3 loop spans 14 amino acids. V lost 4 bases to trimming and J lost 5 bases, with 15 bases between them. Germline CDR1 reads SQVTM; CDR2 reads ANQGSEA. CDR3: CSVVSGAGDQPQHF. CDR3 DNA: TGCAGCGTTGTCAGCGGGGCGGGAGATCAGCCCCAGCATTTT.